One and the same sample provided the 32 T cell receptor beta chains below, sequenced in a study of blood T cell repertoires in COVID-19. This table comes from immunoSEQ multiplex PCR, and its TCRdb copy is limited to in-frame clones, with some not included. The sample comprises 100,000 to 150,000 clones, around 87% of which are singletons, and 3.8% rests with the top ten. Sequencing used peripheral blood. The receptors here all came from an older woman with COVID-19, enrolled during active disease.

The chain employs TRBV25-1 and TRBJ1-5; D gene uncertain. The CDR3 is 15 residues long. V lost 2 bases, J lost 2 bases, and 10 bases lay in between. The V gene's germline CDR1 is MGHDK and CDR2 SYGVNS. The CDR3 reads CASSERGFGNQPQHF. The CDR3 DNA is TGTGCCAGCAGTGAACGAGGGTTTGGCAATCAGCCCCAGCATTTT. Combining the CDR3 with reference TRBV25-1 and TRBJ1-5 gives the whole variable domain EADIYQTPRYLVIGTGKKITLECSQTMGHDKMYWYQQDPGMELHLIHYSYGVNSTEKGDLSSESTVSRIRTEHFPLTLESARPSHTSQYLCASSERGFGNQPQHFGDGTRLSIL.

In DNA form, the CDR3 reads TGTGCCAGCAGTTACACAGACAGGCCATCGACTAACTATGGCTACACCTTC. Protein sequence: CASSYTDRPSTNYGYTF. The chain employs TRBV6-2 or TRBV6-3 and TRBJ1-2; D may be TRBD1 (6 bases). CDR1 is MNHEY and CDR2 is SVGEGT in the germline V gene. The CDR3 is 17 residues long. Trimming took 2 bases from V and 0 from J, leaving 16 bases between them.

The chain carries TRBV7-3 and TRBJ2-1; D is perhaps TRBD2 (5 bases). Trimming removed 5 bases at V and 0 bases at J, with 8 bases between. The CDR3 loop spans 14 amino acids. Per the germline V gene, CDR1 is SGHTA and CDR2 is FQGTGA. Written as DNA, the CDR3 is TGTGCCAGCAGCCCTGGGAGCTCCTACAATGAGCAGTTCTTC. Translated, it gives CASSPGSSYNEQFF.

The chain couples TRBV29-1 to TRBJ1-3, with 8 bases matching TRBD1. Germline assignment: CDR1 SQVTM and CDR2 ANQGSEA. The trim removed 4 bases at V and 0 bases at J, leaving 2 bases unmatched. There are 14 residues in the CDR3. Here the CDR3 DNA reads TGCAGCGTTGGGGACAGGCTCTCTGGAAACACCATATATTTT. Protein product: CSVGDRLSGNTIYF.

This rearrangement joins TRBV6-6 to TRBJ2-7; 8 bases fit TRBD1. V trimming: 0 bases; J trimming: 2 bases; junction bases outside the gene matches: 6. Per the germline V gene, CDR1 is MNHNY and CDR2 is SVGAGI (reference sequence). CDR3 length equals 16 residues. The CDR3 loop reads CASSYSQTGAAYEQYF. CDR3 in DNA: TGTGCCAGCAGTTACTCCCAGACAGGGGCCGCCTACGAGCAGTACTTC.

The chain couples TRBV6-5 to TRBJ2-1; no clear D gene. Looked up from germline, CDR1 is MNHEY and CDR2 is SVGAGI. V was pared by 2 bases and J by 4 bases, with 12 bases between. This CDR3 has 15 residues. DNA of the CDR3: TGTGCCAGCAGTTACGGGCAGTCACCTTACAATGAGCAGTTCTTC. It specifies CASSYGQSPYNEQFF.

This CDR3 reads CASSLAWAGGTTGELFF. The CDR3 nucleotides are TGCGCCAGCAGCTTGGCTTGGGCAGGGGGCACTACCGGGGAGCTGTTTTTT. The chain combines TRBV5-1 with TRBJ2-2; 8 nucleotides align to TRBD1. This CDR3 is built from 17 residues. CDR1 is SGHRS, CDR2 YFSETQ, per germline. After removal of 0 bases from V and 5 bases from J, the junction contained 9 bases not matched to a gene.

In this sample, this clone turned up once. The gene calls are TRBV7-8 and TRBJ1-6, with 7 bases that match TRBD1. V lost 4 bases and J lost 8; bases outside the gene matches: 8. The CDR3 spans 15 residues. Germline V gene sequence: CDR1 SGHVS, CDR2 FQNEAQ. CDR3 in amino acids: CASSSTGNLDSPLHF. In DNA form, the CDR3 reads TGTGCCAGCAGCTCGACAGGGAATTTGGATTCACCCCTCCACTTT.

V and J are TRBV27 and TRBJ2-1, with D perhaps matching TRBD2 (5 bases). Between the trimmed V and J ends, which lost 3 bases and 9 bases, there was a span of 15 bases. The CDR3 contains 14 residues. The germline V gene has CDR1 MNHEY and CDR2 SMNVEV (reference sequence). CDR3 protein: CASSFLAGSAEQFF. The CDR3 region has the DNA TGTGCCAGCAGTTTCCTAGCAGGTTCCGCTGAGCAGTTCTTC.

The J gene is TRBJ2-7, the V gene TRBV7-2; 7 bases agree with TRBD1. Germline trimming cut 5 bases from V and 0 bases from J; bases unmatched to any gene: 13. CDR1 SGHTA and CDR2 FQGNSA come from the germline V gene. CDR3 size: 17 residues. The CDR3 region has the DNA TGTGCCAGCAGCAAAAATCACCCGACAGGGAGCTCCTACGAGCAGTACTTC. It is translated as CASSKNHPTGSSYEQYF.

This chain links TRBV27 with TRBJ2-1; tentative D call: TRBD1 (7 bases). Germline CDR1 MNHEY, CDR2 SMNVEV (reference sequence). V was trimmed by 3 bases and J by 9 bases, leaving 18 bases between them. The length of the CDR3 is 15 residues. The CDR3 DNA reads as TGTGCCAGCAGTTTGCCAGCGGGCCCAGGGGGTGAGCAGTTCTTC. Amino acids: CASSLPAGPGGEQFF.

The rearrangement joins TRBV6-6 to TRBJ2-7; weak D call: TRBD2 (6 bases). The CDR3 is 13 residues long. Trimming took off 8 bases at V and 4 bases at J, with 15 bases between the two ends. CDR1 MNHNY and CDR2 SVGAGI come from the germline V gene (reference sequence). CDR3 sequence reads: CASESGVSYEQYF. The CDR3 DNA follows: TGTGCCAGCGAATCGGGAGTTTCTTACGAGCAGTACTTC.

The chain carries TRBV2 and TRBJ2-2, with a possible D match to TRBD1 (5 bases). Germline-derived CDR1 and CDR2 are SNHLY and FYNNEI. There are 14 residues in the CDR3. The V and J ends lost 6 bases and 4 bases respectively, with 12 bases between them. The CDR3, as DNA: TGTGCCAGCAGGGCAGGGCCGGGCACCGGGGAGCTGTTTTTT. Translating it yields CASRAGPGTGELFF.

The CDR3 reads CSPLGGGYTF. The CDR3 DNA sequence: TGCAGTCCCCTCGGGGGTGGCTACACCTTC. The V and J genes are TRBV20-1 and TRBJ1-2; possibly TRBD1 for D (5 bases). CDR1 is DFQATT and CDR2 is SNEGSKA in the germline V gene (reference sequence). The V gene lost 8 bases and the J gene lost 7 bases, with 11 bases spanning the gap. This CDR3 spans 10 amino acids.

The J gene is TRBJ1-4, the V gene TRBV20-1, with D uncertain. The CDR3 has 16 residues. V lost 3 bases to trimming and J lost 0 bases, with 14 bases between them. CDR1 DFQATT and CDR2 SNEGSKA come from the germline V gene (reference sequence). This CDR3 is CSASPLGGTTNEKLFF. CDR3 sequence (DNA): TGCAGTGCTAGTCCCCTGGGAGGGACAACTAATGAAAAACTGTTTTTT.

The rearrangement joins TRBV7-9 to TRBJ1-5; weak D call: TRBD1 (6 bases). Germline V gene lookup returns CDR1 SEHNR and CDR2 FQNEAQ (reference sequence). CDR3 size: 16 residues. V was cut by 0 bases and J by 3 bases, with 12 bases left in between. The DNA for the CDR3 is TGTGCCAGCAGCTTAGCGGGCAGGGGTGTCAATCAGCCCCAGCATTTT. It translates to CASSLAGRGVNQPQHF.

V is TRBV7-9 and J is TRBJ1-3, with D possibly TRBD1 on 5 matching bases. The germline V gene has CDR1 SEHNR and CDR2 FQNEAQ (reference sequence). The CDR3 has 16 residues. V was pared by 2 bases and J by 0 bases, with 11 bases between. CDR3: CASSLYAGSSGNTIYF. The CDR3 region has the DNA TGTGCCAGCAGCTTATACGCAGGGTCCTCTGGAAACACCATATATTTT. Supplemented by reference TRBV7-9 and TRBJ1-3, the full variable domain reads DTGVSQNPRHKITKRGQNVTFRCDPISEHNRLYWYRQTLGQGPEFLTYFQNEAQLEKSRLLSDRFSAERPKGSFSTLEIQRTEQGDSAMYLCASSLYAGSSGNTIYFGEGSWLTVV.

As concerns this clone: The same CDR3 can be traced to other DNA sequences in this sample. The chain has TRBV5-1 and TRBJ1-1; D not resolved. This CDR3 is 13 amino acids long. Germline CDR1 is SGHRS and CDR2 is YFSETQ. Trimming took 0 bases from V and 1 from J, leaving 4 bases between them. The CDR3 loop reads CASSLEQNTEAFF. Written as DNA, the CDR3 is TGCGCCAGCAGCTTGGAACAGAACACTGAAGCTTTCTTT.

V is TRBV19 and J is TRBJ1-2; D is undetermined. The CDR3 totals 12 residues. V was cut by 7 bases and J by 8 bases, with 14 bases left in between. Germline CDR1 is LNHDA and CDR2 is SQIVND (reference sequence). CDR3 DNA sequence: TGTGCCAGTACCCCATATAGCGGGGGCTACACCTTC. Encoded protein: CASTPYSGGYTF.

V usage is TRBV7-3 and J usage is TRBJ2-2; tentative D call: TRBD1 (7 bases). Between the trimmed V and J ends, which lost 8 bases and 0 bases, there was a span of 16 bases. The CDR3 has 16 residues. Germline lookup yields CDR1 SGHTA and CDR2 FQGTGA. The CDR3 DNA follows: TGTGCCAGCTCCATGCAGGGGGGACCGAACACCGGGGAGCTGTTTTTT. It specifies CASSMQGGPNTGELFF.

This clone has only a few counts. This CDR3 is CASSLTKDQPQHF. The CDR3, as DNA: TGTGCCAGCAGCCTAACGAAAGATCAGCCCCAGCATTTT. The V gene is TRBV7-9, the J gene TRBJ1-5; D gene unclear. V shed 5 bases and J shed 5 bases, with 10 bases lying between them. CDR1 is SEHNR and CDR2 is FQNEAQ in the germline V gene (reference sequence). There are 13 residues in the CDR3.

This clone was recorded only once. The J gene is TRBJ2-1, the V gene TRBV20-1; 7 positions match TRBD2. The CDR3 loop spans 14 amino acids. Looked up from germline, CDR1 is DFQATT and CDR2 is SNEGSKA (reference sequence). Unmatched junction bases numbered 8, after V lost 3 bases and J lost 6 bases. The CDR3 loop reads CSASSGEGLNEQFF. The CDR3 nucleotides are TGCAGTGCTAGTTCGGGGGAGGGCCTCAATGAGCAGTTCTTC.

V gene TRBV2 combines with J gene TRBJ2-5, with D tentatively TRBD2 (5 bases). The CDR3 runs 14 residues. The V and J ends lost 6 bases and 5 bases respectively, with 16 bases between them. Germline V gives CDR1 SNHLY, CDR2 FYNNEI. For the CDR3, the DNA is TGTGCCAGCAGGTCGCTTGGAGGTCGGGAGACCCAGTACTTC. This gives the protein CASRSLGGRETQYF.

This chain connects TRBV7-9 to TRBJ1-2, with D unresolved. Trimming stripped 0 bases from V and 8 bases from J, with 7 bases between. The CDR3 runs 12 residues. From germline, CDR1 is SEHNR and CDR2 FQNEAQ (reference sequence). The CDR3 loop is CASSLAGRGYTF. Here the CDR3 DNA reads TGTGCCAGCAGCTTAGCGGGCCGAGGCTACACCTTC.

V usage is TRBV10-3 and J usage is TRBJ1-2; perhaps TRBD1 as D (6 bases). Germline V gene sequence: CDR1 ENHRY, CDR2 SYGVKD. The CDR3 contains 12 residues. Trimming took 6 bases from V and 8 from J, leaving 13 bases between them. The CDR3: CAISLNRDGYTF. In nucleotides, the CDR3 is TGTGCCATCAGCCTCAACAGGGACGGCTACACCTTC.

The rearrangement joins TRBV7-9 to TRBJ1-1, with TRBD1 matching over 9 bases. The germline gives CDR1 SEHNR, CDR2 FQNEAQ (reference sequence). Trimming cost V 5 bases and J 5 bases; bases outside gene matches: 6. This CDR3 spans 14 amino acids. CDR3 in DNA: TGTGCCAGCAGCACCGGGACAGGGCGAACTGAAGCTTTCTTT. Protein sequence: CASSTGTGRTEAFF. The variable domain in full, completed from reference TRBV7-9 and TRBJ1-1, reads DTGVSQNPRHKITKRGQNVTFRCDPISEHNRLYWYRQTLGQGPEFLTYFQNEAQLEKSRLLSDRFSAERPKGSFSTLEIQRTEQGDSAMYLCASSTGTGRTEAFFGQGTRLTVV.

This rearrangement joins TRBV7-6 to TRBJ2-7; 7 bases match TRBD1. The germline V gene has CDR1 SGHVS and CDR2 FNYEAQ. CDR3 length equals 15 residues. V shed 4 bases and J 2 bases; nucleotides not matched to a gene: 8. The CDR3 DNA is TGTGCCAGCAGCTCCGGGACAGCGATTACCTACGAGCAGTACTTC. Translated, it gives CASSSGTAITYEQYF.

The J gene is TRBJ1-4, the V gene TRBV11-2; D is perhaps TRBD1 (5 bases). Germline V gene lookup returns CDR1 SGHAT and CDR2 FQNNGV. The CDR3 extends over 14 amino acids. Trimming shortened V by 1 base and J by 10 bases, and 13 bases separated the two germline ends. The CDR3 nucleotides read TGTGCCAGCAGCTTAGTTGATGGGGCGGTAAAACTGTTTTTT. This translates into CASSLVDGAVKLFF.

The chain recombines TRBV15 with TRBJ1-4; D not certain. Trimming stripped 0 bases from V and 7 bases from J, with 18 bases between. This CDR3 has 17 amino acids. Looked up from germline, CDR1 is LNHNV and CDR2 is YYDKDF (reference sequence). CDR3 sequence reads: CATSRDYPGDPGEKLFF. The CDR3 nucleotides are TGTGCCACCAGCAGAGATTATCCCGGGGATCCGGGTGAAAAACTGTTTTTT.

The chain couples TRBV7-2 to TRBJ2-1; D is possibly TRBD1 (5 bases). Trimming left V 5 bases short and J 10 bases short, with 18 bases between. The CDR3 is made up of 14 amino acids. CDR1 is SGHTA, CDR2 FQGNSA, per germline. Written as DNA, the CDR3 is TGTGCCAGCAGCGCCTATCGGTGGGGCTCCGAGCAGTTCTTC. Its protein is CASSAYRWGSEQFF.

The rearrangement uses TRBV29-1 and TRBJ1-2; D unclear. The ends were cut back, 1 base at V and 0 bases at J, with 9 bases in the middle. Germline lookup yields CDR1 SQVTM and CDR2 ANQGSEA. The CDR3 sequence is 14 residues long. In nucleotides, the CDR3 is TGCAGCGTTGAAGGTTGGAGGTCTAACTATGGCTACACCTTC. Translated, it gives CSVEGWRSNYGYTF.

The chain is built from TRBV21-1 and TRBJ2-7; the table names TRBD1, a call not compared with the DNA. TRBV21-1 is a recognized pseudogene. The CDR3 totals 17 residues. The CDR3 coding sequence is TGTGCCAGCAGCAAATGGGTCGGCAGGGTAGACTCCTACGAGCAGTACTTC. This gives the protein CASSKWVGRVDSYEQYF.